This TCR beta chain was sequenced in a study of CD8 T cells in Susac syndrome. The authors sequenced TCR beta from blood CD8+ and CD4+ T cells. The CD8+ and CD4+ T cells were isolated magnetically using a negative isolation approach, whereas the TEMRA cells were enriched by FACS. Random hexamers were used to reverse transcribe roughly 0.45 to 1 ug of RNA. Via MiXCR, TCRdb re-called the immunoSEQ multiplex PCR reads, giving one row per CDR3 protein. In the table there are fewer than 150,000 distinct CDR3 sequences, about 90% of which are singletons. In this sample, this clonotype turned up once. Antigen: not known. Germline V CDR1 and CDR2: MGHDK, SYGVNS. The CDR3 loop spans 13 amino acids. Trimming removed 6 bases from V and 0 bases from J, with 8 bases in between. Whole-study findings and limits: An acknowledgment was made by the study that its TCR sequencing and HLA analysis involved relatively few individuals.

The rearrangement uses TRBV25-1 and TRBJ1-1; D remains unclear. Source material: CD8+ T cells from PBMCs. This sequence originates from a human donor with multiple sclerosis. In nucleotides, the CDR3 is TGTGCCAGCAGGGGCCCGATGAACACTGAAGCTTTCTTT. Translated: CASRGPMNTEAFF.